The 26 T cell receptor beta chains presented below share a single source sample, sequenced in a study of T cells in Graves' hyperthyroidism and ophthalmopathy. Amplification targeted TCR beta CDR3 regions from RNA transcripts. When the TCR CDR3 underwent first-round RT-PCR, the HTBI primer set was used. One entry per CDR3 protein, called by TCRdb with MiXCR from the multiplex PCR reads. The data hold some 350,000 distinct CDR3 sequences, with approximately 19% observed a single time. The sample was blood. Receptors were obtained from a woman aged 18-29 years with Graves' hyperthyroidism.

There are many counts of this clonotype. A much bigger clone sits one base away, suggesting this may be a read error. The chain carries TRBV20-1 and TRBJ1-2; D unclear. Between the trimmed V and J ends, which lost 0 bases and 5 bases, there was a span of 19 bases. CDR1 is DFQATT and CDR2 is SNEGSKA in the germline V gene (reference sequence). This CDR3 is built from 16 residues. CDR3 protein: CSARDKERDAIYGYTF. In nucleotides, the CDR3 is TGCAGTGCTAGAGATAAAGAACGAGACGCGATTTATGGCTACACCTTC.

This clonotype appeared many times. The chain carries TRBV6-1 and TRBJ2-4; D may match TRBD1 or TRBD2 (5 bases each). The CDR3 has 12 amino acids. Trimming stripped 8 bases from V and 7 bases from J, with 12 bases between. CDR1 and CDR2 from the germline V gene are MNHNS and SASEGT. The CDR3 loop is CASGSRENIQYF. CDR3 DNA: TGTGCCAGCGGTAGCAGGGAGAACATTCAGTACTTC.

The chain links TRBV12-3 or TRBV12-4 to TRBJ1-2; the D gene is possibly TRBD1 (5 bases). Deletions cut 5 bases from V and 2 bases from J, with 12 bases between. The CDR3 is 14 amino acids. The CDR3 here is CASSRQGKNYGYTF. The CDR3 DNA reads TGTGCCAGCAGTCGTCAGGGAAAAAACTATGGCTACACCTTC.

This clonotype has ten or more counts. This chain uses TRBV5-1 with TRBJ2-7, with 16 bases that match TRBD2. Trimming at V came to 4 bases and at J to 1 base, leaving 11 bases not matched to a gene. The germline V gene has CDR1 SGHRS and CDR2 YFSETQ. The CDR3 runs to 19 residues. In DNA, the CDR3 is TGCGCCAGCAGCCCCGAAGGGACTAGCGGGGGGGTTGGTTCCTACGAGCAGTACTTC. Its translation is CASSPEGTSGGVGSYEQYF.

The chain recombines TRBV19 with TRBJ2-2; D ambiguous. Trimming removed 7 bases from V and 4 bases from J, with 4 bases in between. CDR1 and CDR2 from the germline V gene are LNHDA and SQIVND (reference sequence). CDR3 length: 11 residues. The CDR3 loop is CASIVTGELFF. The CDR3 DNA sequence: TGTGCCAGTATAGTCACCGGGGAGCTGTTTTTT.

This clonotype has ten or more counts. The V call is TRBV28, the J call TRBJ1-1; tentatively, D is TRBD1 (5 bases). Germline assignment: CDR1 MDHEN and CDR2 SYDVKM. Trimming removed 6 bases from V and 0 bases from J, with 17 bases in between. The CDR3 totals 16 residues. The CDR3 nucleotides read TGTGCCAGCAGCCAAGGTTGGGGCATCTTGAACACTGAAGCTTTCTTT. Its translation is CASSQGWGILNTEAFF. Combining the CDR3 with reference TRBV28 and TRBJ1-1 gives the whole variable domain DVKVTQSSRYLVKRTGEKVFLECVQDMDHENMFWYRQDPGLGLRLIYFSYDVKMKEKGDIPEGYSVSREKKERFSLILESASTNQTSMYLCASSQGWGILNTEAFFGQGTRLTVV.

This clonotype has at least ten counts. The J gene is TRBJ2-7, the V gene TRBV20-1; D might be TRBD2 (6 bases). CDR1 and CDR2 (germline): DFQATT, SNEGSKA (reference sequence). The V and J ends lost 5 bases and 6 bases respectively, with 17 bases between them. CDR3 length: 13 residues. The CDR3 DNA reads TGCAGTGCTGAGGACGGGGCGGGGACCGAGCAGTACTTC. It translates to CSAEDGAGTEQYF.

Here the CDR3 reads CSATDSLQETQYF. The CDR3 coding sequence is TGCAGTGCCACTGACAGCCTACAAGAGACCCAGTACTTC. The gene calls are TRBV20-1 and TRBJ2-5; tentative D call: TRBD1 (5 bases). V lost 6 bases, J lost 2 bases, and 13 bases lay in between. Germline loops: CDR1 DFQATT, CDR2 SNEGSKA (reference sequence). This CDR3 has 13 residues.

The sample holds many counts of this clonotype. The V gene is TRBV20-1, the J gene TRBJ1-5; D unclear. Per the germline V gene, CDR1 is DFQATT and CDR2 is SNEGSKA (reference sequence). This CDR3 comprises 14 residues. Between the trimmed V and J ends, which lost 0 bases and 9 bases, there was a span of 15 bases. Written as DNA, the CDR3 is TGCAGTGCTAGAGATGAGGCGATCCGTGGGCCCCAGCATTTT. This translates into CSARDEAIRGPQHF.

The V and J genes are TRBV3-1 and TRBJ1-1; TRBD1 is a possible D gene (6 bases). The germline CDR1 and CDR2 sequences are LGHDT and YNNKEL (reference sequence). The CDR3 is 19 residues long. V was clipped by 0 bases and J by 9 bases, with 29 bases between them. CDR3 DNA: TGTGCCAGCAGCCAAGACCTCCTCGGGGGGGGCTTGACGACCCTGAAAGCTTTCTTT. This encodes CASSQDLLGGGLTTLKAFF.

This clonotype appeared many times. The chain uses TRBV11-3 and TRBJ2-7; TRBD1 is a possible D gene (6 bases). The CDR3 loop spans 13 amino acids. Trimming took off 4 bases at V and 6 bases at J, with 13 bases between the two ends. Germline values: CDR1 SGHNT, CDR2 YENEEA. CDR3 nucleotide sequence: TGTGCCAGCAGCTCTGTGACAGGAACCGAGCAGTACTTC. Protein: CASSSVTGTEQYF.

The CDR3: CASRTSQGSYEQYF. CDR3 in DNA: TGTGCCAGCAGGACTAGCCAGGGATCCTACGAGCAGTACTTC. V and J are TRBV2 and TRBJ2-7; 7 bases agree with TRBD2. Germline-derived CDR1 and CDR2 are SNHLY and FYNNEI. This CDR3 has 14 residues. V trimming: 6 bases; J trimming: 1 base; junction bases outside the gene matches: 6.

This chain uses TRBV5-6 with TRBJ2-7, with 7 bases fitting TRBD2. After removal of 4 bases from V and 0 bases from J, the junction contained 10 bases not matched to a gene. The CDR3 is 16 residues long. From germline, CDR1 is SGHDT and CDR2 YYEEEE. Here the CDR3 DNA reads TGTGCCAGCAGCCCGATAGCGGGCTACAGCTCCTACGAGCAGTACTTC. It codes for CASSPIAGYSSYEQYF. Full variable domain (missing parts from reference TRBV5-6 and TRBJ2-7): DAGVTQSPTHLIKTRGQQVTLRCSPKSGHDTVSWYQQALGQGPQFIFQYYEEEERQRGNFPDRFSGHQFPNYSSELNVNALLLGDSALYLCASSPIAGYSSYEQYFGPGTRLTVT.

This clonotype has a count of ten or more. The rearrangement uses TRBV30 and TRBJ1-2; 7 nucleotides match TRBD1. Unmatched junction bases numbered 7, after V lost 8 bases and J lost 4 bases. This CDR3 contains 12 residues. Germline V gene lookup returns CDR1 GTSNPN and CDR2 SVGIG (reference sequence). Here the CDR3 DNA reads TGTGCCAGCGACAGGGCGTCCTATGGCTACACCTTC. Translated, it gives CASDRASYGYTF.

This clonotype was recorded many times. The V call is TRBV5-8, the J call TRBJ1-5, with D unclear. CDR3 size: 16 residues. CDR1 is SGHTS, CDR2 YDEGEE, per germline. V lost 3 bases, J lost 0 bases, and 13 bases lay in between. The CDR3 sequence: CASSSGSSDSNQPQHF. CDR3 in DNA: TGTGCCAGCAGCTCCGGCAGTTCAGATAGCAATCAGCCCCAGCATTTT.

The gene calls are TRBV24-1 and TRBJ2-2, with D maybe TRBD2 (5 bases). The V end was cut by 4 bases, the J end by 0 bases, with 8 bases between. The germline gives CDR1 KGHDR, CDR2 SFDVKD. This CDR3 is built from 15 residues. The CDR3 is CATSDWTANTGELFF. CDR3 in DNA: TGTGCCACCAGTGACTGGACTGCGAACACCGGGGAGCTGTTTTTT.

This chain connects TRBV20-1 to TRBJ2-7; 7 bases match TRBD1. The germline V gene encodes CDR1 DFQATT and CDR2 SNEGSKA (reference sequence). The CDR3 is made up of 11 amino acids. V was clipped by 6 bases and J by 5 bases; unmatched bases: 4. CDR3 sequence reads: CSASDRDEQYF. The CDR3 DNA follows: TGCAGTGCCTCTGACAGGGACGAGCAGTACTTC.

The chain couples TRBV6-5 to TRBJ1-2; no clear D. The V end was cut by 1 base, the J end by 5 bases, with 14 bases between. CDR1 is MNHEY, CDR2 SVGAGI, per germline. This CDR3 contains 15 residues. CDR3 in amino acids: CASSYFPPEYYGYTF. CDR3 coding DNA: TGTGCCAGCAGTTACTTTCCGCCGGAGTATTATGGCTACACCTTC.

This clonotype was observed a few times. Because the CDR3 is missing its conserved closing phenylalanine or tryptophan, this is likely a read error. The chain has TRBV18 and TRBJ1-5; D uncertain. CDR1 KGHSH and CDR2 LQKENI come from the germline V gene. V was clipped by 4 bases and J by 0 bases, with 10 bases between them. This CDR3 has 15 amino acids. The CDR3 sequence is CASSLLPNSNQPQHL. CDR3 sequence (DNA): TGTGCCAGCTCACTACTCCCCAATAGCAATCAGCCCCAGCATCTT.

This clonotype was recorded many times. This chain links TRBV30 with TRBJ2-7, with D possibly TRBD2 on 7 matching bases. The CDR3 is 13 residues long. The germline V gene has CDR1 GTSNPN and CDR2 SVGIG (reference sequence). The V and J ends lost 5 bases and 1 base respectively, with 12 bases between them. As DNA, the CDR3 is TGTGCCTGGGGGCGGGGGCATTCCTACGAGCAGTACTTC. This encodes CAWGRGHSYEQYF.

The table lists this clonotype with a few counts. This chain joins TRBV3-1 and TRBJ1-2, with 8 bases identical to TRBD1. Germline lookup yields CDR1 LGHDT and CDR2 YNNKEL (reference sequence). The CDR3 is 15 amino acids. V lost 4 bases, J lost 7 bases, and 11 bases stayed unmatched. CDR3 region: CASSRLGGQAFGYTF. CDR3 nucleotides: TGTGCCAGCAGCCGATTGGGGGGACAGGCGTTTGGCTACACCTTC.

This clonotype was found many times. Since the CDR3 does not end with the conserved phenylalanine or tryptophan, this likely comes from a read error. The chain combines TRBV2 with TRBJ1-1; a weak D match, TRBD1 (5 bases). This CDR3 region has 14 residues. The V and J ends lost 10 bases and 1 base respectively, with 16 bases between them. Germline V gene lookup returns CDR1 SNHLY and CDR2 FYNNEI. The chain's CDR3 is CATGGRGANTEAFL. CDR3 coding DNA: TGTGCCACCGGAGGACGGGGCGCGAACACTGAAGCTTTCCTT.

The CDR3 loop reads CASSPGGTGNQPQHF. CDR3 sequence (DNA): TGCGCCAGCAGCCCCGGCGGGACGGGCAATCAGCCCCAGCATTTT. V gene TRBV5-1 combines with J gene TRBJ1-5, with D perhaps TRBD1 (5 bases). The CDR3 totals 15 residues. V dropped 4 bases and J dropped 2 bases, with 13 bases sitting between them. From germline, CDR1 is SGHRS and CDR2 YFSETQ.

This clonotype was recorded many times. The chain employs TRBV13 and TRBJ2-7; unclear D gene. The V gene's germline CDR1 is PRHDT and CDR2 FYEKMQ (reference sequence). This CDR3 spans 15 amino acids. Trimming took 4 bases from V and 2 from J, leaving 15 bases between them. DNA of the CDR3: TGTGCCAGCAGCTCTCGACCTATCGGTACCTACGAGCAGTACTTC. Amino acids: CASSSRPIGTYEQYF.

This clonotype showed up many times. The rearrangement links TRBV7-9 to TRBJ2-7; 7 bases map to TRBD1. Germline values: CDR1 SEHNR, CDR2 FQNEAQ (reference sequence). Losses at the gene ends were 3 bases for V and 1 base for J; bases not matched to a gene: 6. This CDR3 contains 15 residues. CDR3 protein: CASSLTGSLSYEQYF. In nucleotides, the CDR3 is TGTGCCAGCAGCTTGACAGGGAGTCTTTCCTACGAGCAGTACTTC.

In this sample, this clonotype turned up many times. The chain has TRBV20-1 and TRBJ2-7, with TRBD2 matching 7 bases. V was pared by 3 bases and J by 7 bases, with 9 bases of the junction left unmatched. The germline V gene encodes CDR1 DFQATT and CDR2 SNEGSKA (reference sequence). CDR3 length: 13 amino acids. The CDR3 sequence: CSASAAGTLEQYF. DNA for the CDR3: TGCAGTGCTAGTGCAGCGGGGACGTTGGAGCAGTACTTC.